The sequence of this TCR beta chain was determined in a study of cytomegalovirus exposure and HLA in healthy donors. Findings of the study overall: The records held CMV serostatus as the only immune exposure information.

On this clone itself: The target antigen is unknown.

CDR1 and CDR2 (germline): GTSNPN, SVGIG (reference sequence). The CDR3 spans 11 residues. Trimming removed 5 bases at V and 2 bases at J, with 5 bases between. The PCR used 60 Vbeta and 13 Jbeta primers. Sequencing used immunoSEQ multiplex PCR; TCRdb keeps in-frame clones, though not all of them. The table has some 130,000 clones, around 77% seen once; the top ten hold 2% to 2.5%. Sequencing was done on a sample of PBMCs. V is TRBV30 and J is TRBJ2-3; the D is unclear. This TCR came from a man aged 25 to 45 in good health and CMV-seronegative. The CDR3 DNA reads as TGTGCCTGGGGCAACACAGATACGCAGTATTTT. Translated, it gives CAWGNTDTQYF.